The 19 T cell receptor beta chains given below trace back to one sample, sequenced in a study of blood T cell repertoires in COVID-19. The repertoire was sequenced with immunoSEQ multiplex PCR; TCRdb's copy has only in-frame clones and lacks some. The sample includes fewer than 250,000 clones, 80% to 90% of them seen just once. The sample comprised PBMCs or T cells enriched from blood (not recorded which). The receptors here all came from a woman aged 25 to 39 with acute COVID-19.

The V gene is TRBV19, the J gene TRBJ2-7, with 8 bases matching TRBD1. V was pared by 3 bases and J by 7 bases, with 5 bases of the junction left unmatched. This CDR3 is built from 13 residues. The germline gives CDR1 LNHDA, CDR2 SQIVND (reference sequence). As DNA, the CDR3 is TGTGCCAGTAGTATTGCAGGGGGCTTAGAGCAGTACTTC. This gives the protein CASSIAGGLEQYF. The full variable domain, in which reference TRBV19 and TRBJ2-7 provide the parts outside the CDR3, is DGGITQSPKYLFRKEGQNVTLSCEQNLNHDAMYWYRQDPGQGLRLIYYSQIVNDFQKGDIAEGYSVSREKKESFPLTVTSAQKNPTAFYLCASSIAGGLEQYFGPGTRLTVT.

This chain joins TRBV4-3 and TRBJ2-3, with 8 bases aligning to TRBD2. J lost 0 bases, V lost 4 bases, and 6 bases had no gene match. Germline lookup yields CDR1 LGHNA and CDR2 YSLEER. There are 16 residues in the CDR3. DNA of the CDR3: TGCGCCAGCAGCCCCAGGACTAGCTCTAGCACAGATACGCAGTATTTT. This codes for CASSPRTSSSTDTQYF.

The chain links TRBV18 to TRBJ2-2, with D possibly matching TRBD1 (5 bases). This CDR3 comprises 14 residues. The ends were cut back, 6 bases at V and 3 bases at J, with 11 bases in the middle. Germline CDR1 is KGHSH and CDR2 is LQKENI. CDR3 sequence reads: CASSAQGDTGELFF. The CDR3 coding sequence is TGTGCCAGCTCCGCCCAGGGCGACACCGGGGAGCTGTTTTTT.

The chain links TRBV27 to TRBJ1-2; TRBD1 agrees at 11 bases. This CDR3 region has 15 residues. Germline lookup yields CDR1 MNHEY and CDR2 SMNVEV (reference sequence). The V segment lost 6 bases and the J segment 2 bases; nucleotides outside the gene matches: 5. For the CDR3, the DNA is TGTGCCAGCAGCGGTGGGACAGGGGGGAACTATGGCTACACCTTC. It specifies CASSGGTGGNYGYTF.

This chain links TRBV10-3 with TRBJ1-2; 10 bases map to TRBD1. Trimming removed 0 bases from V and 8 bases from J; junction bases left unmatched: 6. The CDR3 consists of 15 residues. The germline V gene has CDR1 ENHRY and CDR2 SYGVKD. The CDR3 bases are TGTGCCATCAGTGAGTCGGGACAGGGGCTTTGGGGCTACACCTTC. Translated: CAISESGQGLWGYTF.

This clone appeared a few times. The sample has other DNA sequences that encode this CDR3 too. The chain links TRBV19 to TRBJ1-5, with TRBD1 identical over 8 bases. V trimming: 5 bases; J trimming: 4 bases; junction bases outside the gene matches: 7. Germline-derived CDR1 and CDR2 are LNHDA and SQIVND (reference sequence). This CDR3 is 15 amino acids long. The CDR3 loop is CASSPRTGRNQPQHF. CDR3 sequence (DNA): TGTGCCAGTAGTCCAAGGACAGGGAGGAATCAGCCCCAGCATTTT.

This sequence joins TRBV6-1 and TRBJ2-5; TRBD2 might be the D (6 bases). CDR3 size: 16 residues. Trimming took off 3 bases at V and 5 bases at J, with 19 bases between the two ends. Germline V lookup: CDR1 MNHNS, CDR2 SASEGT. The CDR3 nucleotides read TGTGCCAGCAGTGATAGGGGTAACGCGGGATCGGAGACCCAGTACTTC. It encodes CASSDRGNAGSETQYF.

This sequence joins TRBV4-1 and TRBJ1-2, with 7 bases that match TRBD1. The J segment lost 5 bases and the V segment lost 3 bases, leaving 15 bases of the junction unmatched. The CDR3 has 17 amino acids. Germline CDR1 is MGHRA and CDR2 is YSYEKL. This chain's CDR3 is CASSQGYRGSRRYGYTF. In nucleotides, the CDR3 is TGCGCCAGCAGCCAGGGATACAGGGGTTCGAGGAGGTATGGCTACACCTTC.

About this clone: A junction end diverges from the germline sequence, so it may reflect a read error. The chain uses TRBV2 and TRBJ2-7, with D perhaps matching TRBD2 (7 bases). The CDR3 spans 12 residues. CDR1 and CDR2 (germline): SNHLY, FYNNEI. The CDR3 loop reads CASSEKGEGHRF. CDR3 nucleotide sequence: TGTGCCAGCAGTGAAAAGGGGGAGGGCCACCGTTTC.

The chain is built from TRBV3-1 (or the pseudogene TRBV3-2) and TRBJ1-2, with 7 bases matching TRBD1. After removal of 0 bases from V and 7 bases from J, the junction contained 5 bases not matched to a gene. The CDR3 extends over 14 amino acids. CDR1 is LGHDT and CDR2 is YNNKEL in the germline V gene (reference sequence). The CDR3 loop is CASSQDLGGGGYTF. Here the CDR3 DNA reads TGTGCCAGCAGCCAAGATTTAGGGGGCGGTGGCTACACCTTC.

In this sample, this clone turned up once. The chain combines TRBV6-4 with TRBJ2-2; D may be TRBD1 (5 bases). The CDR3 is 14 residues long. In germline, CDR1 is MRHNA, CDR2 SNTAGT. V was shortened by 5 bases and J by 3 bases, with 10 bases between the two germline ends. The CDR3 loop reads CASSMGPDTGELFF. DNA for the CDR3: TGTGCCAGCAGTATGGGGCCCGACACCGGGGAGCTGTTTTTT.

V and J are TRBV12-3 or TRBV12-4 and TRBJ2-7; no clear D gene. This CDR3 is 12 amino acids long. V was clipped by 5 bases and J by 5 bases, with 10 bases between them. CDR3 bases: TGTGCCAGCAGTCATTCAGGTGACGAGCAGTACTTC. This translates into CASSHSGDEQYF.

J is TRBJ2-3 and V is TRBV19; 10 nucleotides line up with TRBD1. In germline, CDR1 is LNHDA, CDR2 SQIVND (reference sequence). Trimming at V came to 6 bases and at J to 4 bases, leaving 4 bases not matched to a gene. The CDR3 extends over 14 amino acids. The CDR3 here is CASSRQGAADTQYF. The CDR3 DNA reads as TGTGCCAGTAGCCGACAGGGGGCCGCAGATACGCAGTATTTT.

The V gene is TRBV13, the J gene TRBJ1-4, with TRBD1 identical over 7 bases. The germline CDR1 and CDR2 sequences are PRHDT and FYEKMQ (reference sequence). The V and J ends lost 5 bases and 6 bases, in that order; junction bases with no gene match: 15. The CDR3 consists of 17 residues. The DNA of the CDR3 is TGTGCCAGCAGCCGGCGGGACAGTCCGCAACTGGATGAAAAACTGTTTTTT. Protein sequence: CASSRRDSPQLDEKLFF. Complete variable domain (other parts from reference TRBV13 and TRBJ1-4): AAGVIQSPRHLIKEKRETATLKCYPIPRHDTVYWYQQGPGQDPQFLISFYEKMQSDKGSIPDRFSAQQFSDYHSELNMSSLELGDSALYFCASSRRDSPQLDEKLFFGSGTQLSVL.

The chain recombines TRBV3-1 (or the pseudogene TRBV3-2) with TRBJ2-7; maybe TRBD1 (6 bases). Germline CDR1 LGHDT, CDR2 YNNKEL (reference sequence). The CDR3 runs to 13 residues. V lost 4 bases, J lost 3 bases, and 10 bases lay in between. DNA for the CDR3: TGTGCCAGCAGCCGACAGGACGACTACGAGCAGTACTTC. It is translated as CASSRQDDYEQYF.

In the case of this clone: One junction end does not reproduce the germline sequence, and a read error may be involved. The chain is built from TRBV19 and TRBJ1-5; D remains unclear. The CDR3 consists of 15 residues. In germline, CDR1 is LNHDA, CDR2 SQIVND (reference sequence). In DNA form, the CDR3 reads TGTGCCAGTAGTTTAGAGACGAGGAGCAATCAGCCCCAGCATTTT. Translated: CASSLETRSNQPQHF.

The chain combines TRBV19 with TRBJ1-5; the D is unclear. Per the germline V gene, CDR1 is LNHDA and CDR2 is SQIVND (reference sequence). This CDR3 region has 13 residues. The V and J ends lost 4 bases and 7 bases respectively, with 11 bases between them. This CDR3 reads CASSTGFGQPQHF. DNA of the CDR3: TGTGCCAGTAGTACCGGGTTCGGGCAGCCCCAGCATTTT.

V and J are TRBV12-5 and TRBJ1-1; D call uncertain. Trimming removed 7 bases at V and 6 bases at J, with 12 bases between. The CDR3 is 12 amino acids. Germline loops: CDR1 LGHNT, CDR2 FRNRAP. The CDR3 nucleotides read TGTGCTAGTGAGGAGGTACGGGCTGAAGCTTTCTTT. Protein product: CASEEVRAEAFF. Based on the CDR3 plus reference TRBV12-5 and TRBJ1-1, the full variable domain is DARVTQTPRHKVTEMGQEVTMRCQPILGHNTVFWYRQTMMQGLELLAYFRNRAPLDDSGMPKDRFSAEMPDATLATLKIQPSEPRDSAVYFCASEEVRAEAFFGQGTRLTVV.

This clone was seen a few times. The rearrangement links TRBV6-1 to TRBJ1-1; TRBD1 aligns across 7 bases. The CDR3 loop spans 19 amino acids. The germline V gene encodes CDR1 MNHNS and CDR2 SASEGT. Trimming removed 3 bases from V and 0 bases from J; junction bases left unmatched: 16. The DNA of the CDR3 is TGTGCCAGCAGTGATTACCCAGGGGGAAGCTCATCCCTGAACACTGAAGCTTTCTTT. Protein product: CASSDYPGGSSSLNTEAFF.